Here is one T cell receptor beta chain with its context. Original analysis: How many nucleated cells were present was estimated from reference gene primer amplification. Generated by immunoSEQ multiplex PCR, the TCRdb table keeps only in-frame clones and is missing some. The DNA was the basis for D and trimming; V, J and clone size are from that table. The table has 160,000 or so clones, 80% to 90% seen once. The data are from a study of blood T cell repertoires in COVID-19. About the research overall: The United States, Italy and Spain were the sources of the acute and convalescent COVID-19 samples. PBMCs, B-cell-depleted T cells, or T cells provided the cDNA or gDNA that made up the material.

The CDR3 sequence is 15 residues long. The V gene's germline CDR1 is SEHNR and CDR2 FQNEAQ (reference sequence). V was clipped by 0 bases and J by 3 bases; unmatched bases: 0. The TCR originated in a woman aged 50 to 60 with acute or convalescent COVID-19. The V and J genes are TRBV7-9 and TRBJ2-2; 8 bases align to TRBD1. What was sequenced was peripheral blood. CDR3 residues: CASSLATGDTGELFF. CDR3 DNA: TGTGCCAGCAGCTTAGCGACAGGGGACACCGGGGAGCTGTTTTTT. Full variable domain (remainder filled in from reference TRBV7-9 and TRBJ2-2): DTGVSQNPRHKITKRGQNVTFRCDPISEHNRLYWYRQTLGQGPEFLTYFQNEAQLEKSRLLSDRFSAERPKGSFSTLEIQRTEQGDSAMYLCASSLATGDTGELFFGEGSRLTVL.